Sequencing of this T cell receptor beta chain was carried out in a study of human T cells and chemical hapten exposure. TCRdb called the RACE reads again in MiXCR, with one record for every CDR3 protein. The sample lists approximately 60,000 distinct CDR3 sequences, around 11% occurring once. Study results and caveats: In the PT1 data, expanded TCR counts showed a positive correlation with patch test score. Alopecia was present in the donors, so their immune response may differ from healthy people's.

This clonotype was counted only a few times. Antigen: not known. Time point indicated: pre-sensitization, week 0. Treatment in this sample: therapeutic diphenylcyclopropenone sensitization with weekly scalp DPC. The sequence came from a middle-aged woman with alopecia areata. Some clones in this sample may be carry-over from other donors' samples. Source: whole blood, taken in connection with sensitization to the hapten diphenylcyclopropenone (DPC).

Here the CDR3 reads CASSLVGGKGFGGYTF. As DNA, the CDR3 is TGTGCCAGCAGCTTAGTAGGTGGGAAGGGGTTTGGAGGCTACACCTTC. This chain connects TRBV7-2 to TRBJ1-2; D perhaps matches TRBD1 (5 bases). The V and J ends lost 1 base and 8 bases respectively, with 20 bases between them. The germline V gene encodes CDR1 SGHTA and CDR2 FQGNSA. The CDR3 covers 16 residues. The full variable domain, in which reference TRBV7-2 and TRBJ1-2 provide the parts outside the CDR3, is GAGVSQSPSNKVTEKGKDVELRCDPISGHTALYWYRQSLGQGLEFLIYFQGNSAPDKSGLPSDRFSAERTGGSVSTLTIQRTQQEDSAVYLCASSLVGGKGFGGYTFGSGTRLTVV.